This T cell receptor beta chain was identified during a study of cytomegalovirus exposure and HLA in healthy donors. Study-wide context: About 82 million unique TCRs from HLA-typed donors were held in an early release of data. Notes on the study in general: In terms of immune exposure information, only CMV serostatus was available.

J gave up 1 base and V 3 bases, and 3 bases lay outside the gene matches. Germline CDR1 is MNHEY and CDR2 is SMNVEV (reference sequence). This CDR3 has 15 amino acids. The PCR made use of 60 Vbeta and 13 Jbeta primers. Sequencing used immunoSEQ multiplex PCR; TCRdb keeps in-frame clones, though not all of them. The table lists 100,000 to 150,000 clones, over 65% of them singletons. For this clone: Its antigen is as yet unknown.

The rearrangement links TRBV27 to TRBJ1-5; 7 nucleotides align to TRBD1. This TCR was recovered from a young man in good health and CMV-seropositive. The sequenced material came from PBMCs. In DNA, the CDR3 is TGTGCCAGCAGTTTCTCGACAGGGAGCAATCAGCCCCAGCATTTT. Amino acid sequence: CASSFSTGSNQPQHF.